Each of the 25 T cell receptor beta chains below was sequenced from the same sample in a study of cytomegalovirus exposure and HLA in healthy donors. PCR primers comprised 60 Vbeta and 13 Jbeta primers. Data came from immunoSEQ multiplex PCR; TCRdb stores just in-frame clones and leaves some out. The sample comprises more than 150,000 clones, around 82% of which are singletons, and about 0.26% rests with the top ten. Sample: PBMCs. Source of these receptors: a boy between 10 and 17 years old in good health and CMV-seronegative.

This rearrangement joins TRBV27 to TRBJ2-1, with a tentative D call TRBD1 (6 bases). Per the germline V gene, CDR1 is MNHEY and CDR2 is SMNVEV (reference sequence). With 4 bases removed from V and 6 bases from J, the gap between germline ends came to 19 bases. This CDR3 contains 16 residues. CDR3 sequence: CASSSQPPGQSNEQFF. The CDR3 DNA reads as TGTGCCAGCAGTTCCCAACCTCCGGGACAATCCAATGAGCAGTTCTTC.

This chain links TRBV6-5 with TRBJ2-7; 12 bases match TRBD2. The CDR3 extends over 16 amino acids. The V gene's germline CDR1 is MNHEY and CDR2 SVGAGI. V was pared by 1 base and J by 5 bases, with 6 bases of the junction left unmatched. The CDR3 loop reads CASSYFSGLAGHEQYF. As DNA, the CDR3 is TGTGCCAGCAGTTACTTCTCGGGACTAGCGGGTCACGAGCAGTACTTC.

The gene calls are TRBV7-2 and TRBJ1-1; D perhaps matches TRBD1 (6 bases). V was clipped by 6 bases and J by 1 base, with 9 bases between them. There are 13 residues in the CDR3. The germline V gene encodes CDR1 SGHTA and CDR2 FQGNSA. The CDR3 sequence is CASRTGRNTEAFF. CDR3 in DNA: TGTGCCAGCAGGACAGGACGGAACACTGAAGCTTTCTTT. Full variable domain (rest looked up from reference TRBV7-2 and TRBJ1-1): GAGVSQSPSNKVTEKGKDVELRCDPISGHTALYWYRQSLGQGLEFLIYFQGNSAPDKSGLPSDRFSAERTGGSVSTLTIQRTQQEDSAVYLCASRTGRNTEAFFGQGTRLTVV.

This clone was observed a single time. This rearrangement joins TRBV10-2 to TRBJ2-7; D remains unclear. The CDR3 length is 13 residues. V was pared by 7 bases and J by 2 bases, with 12 bases between. The V gene's germline CDR1 is WSHSY and CDR2 SAAADI. The CDR3 reads CASTPDTPYEQYF. The DNA of the CDR3 is TGCGCCAGCACCCCCGACACCCCCTACGAGCAGTACTTC.

The chain employs TRBV30 and TRBJ2-7, with 8 bases identical to TRBD1. Germline V CDR1 and CDR2: GTSNPN, SVGIG (reference sequence). The CDR3 is 12 amino acids. V lost 5 bases and J lost 3; bases outside the gene matches: 3. As DNA, the CDR3 is TGTGCCTGGGGCGGGACAGGCTACGAGCAGTACTTC. Its protein product is CAWGGTGYEQYF.

This clone was seen a handful of times. The CDR3, as DNA: TGTGCCAGCAGCGTCGACATTAATGAAAAACTGTTTTTT. Encoded protein: CASSVDINEKLFF. The J gene is TRBJ1-4, the V gene TRBV9, with unresolved D. The CDR3 is 13 amino acids. Germline V gene sequence: CDR1 SGDLS, CDR2 YYNGEE. V was clipped by 2 bases and J by 4 bases, with 6 bases between them.

The V gene is TRBV5-6, the J gene TRBJ1-4, with TRBD1 identical over 9 bases. Germline loops: CDR1 SGHDT, CDR2 YYEEEE. The V segment lost 2 bases and the J segment 7 bases; nucleotides outside the gene matches: 3. The CDR3 consists of 14 residues. The chain's CDR3 is CASSFGTGSEKLFF. CDR3 sequence (DNA): TGTGCCAGCAGCTTCGGGACAGGGTCTGAAAAACTGTTTTTT.

V usage is TRBV28 and J usage is TRBJ1-5; D is uncertain. Trimming removed 6 bases from V and 6 bases from J, with 15 bases in between. Germline V lookup: CDR1 MDHEN, CDR2 SYDVKM. This CDR3 spans 14 amino acids. DNA of the CDR3: TGTGCCAGCAGCCTTCCGATTTCGGGTCAGCCCCAGCATTTT. Translation: CASSLPISGQPQHF.

The rearrangement uses TRBV7-9 and TRBJ2-1, with 8 bases fitting TRBD1. Germline lookup yields CDR1 SEHNR and CDR2 FQNEAQ (reference sequence). The CDR3 covers 16 residues. V gave up 4 bases and J gave up 1 base; unmatched junction bases: 6. This chain's CDR3 is CASSYPQGGSYNEQFF. CDR3 sequence (DNA): TGTGCCAGCAGCTACCCACAGGGGGGATCCTACAATGAGCAGTTCTTC.

The chain links TRBV7-8 to TRBJ2-3, with TRBD2 as a possible D gene (5 bases). Between the trimmed V and J ends, which lost 5 bases and 2 bases, there was a span of 11 bases. The germline CDR1 and CDR2 sequences are SGHVS and FQNEAQ. The CDR3 covers 14 residues. CDR3 DNA: TGTGCCAGCAGCCGATTAGACTACACAGATACGCAGTATTTT. As protein: CASSRLDYTDTQYF.

The gene calls are TRBV19 and TRBJ1-2; 7 positions match TRBD1. The CDR3 totals 15 residues. CDR1 LNHDA and CDR2 SQIVND come from the germline V gene (reference sequence). Trimming cost V 6 bases and J 3 bases; bases outside gene matches: 10. This CDR3 reads CASSPWDRSYYGYTF. Here the CDR3 DNA reads TGTGCCAGTAGCCCATGGGACAGATCTTACTATGGCTACACCTTC.

J is TRBJ1-6 and V is TRBV5-6, with 7 bases fitting TRBD1. This CDR3 has 16 residues. Germline values: CDR1 SGHDT, CDR2 YYEEEE. V was pared by 4 bases and J by 4 bases, with 8 bases of the junction left unmatched. Here the CDR3 reads CASSVERDRYNSPLHF. CDR3 nucleotides: TGTGCCAGCAGCGTCGAGAGGGACAGATATAATTCACCCCTCCACTTT.

This clone appeared a single time. The chain uses TRBV7-8 and TRBJ2-3, with 8 bases matching TRBD1. Unmatched junction bases numbered 11, after V lost 0 bases and J lost 6 bases. Germline V gene lookup returns CDR1 SGHVS and CDR2 FQNEAQ. The CDR3 length is 17 residues. The CDR3 reads CASSLAITRQGTDTQYF. For the CDR3, the DNA is TGTGCCAGCAGCTTAGCGATCACGCGACAGGGGACTGATACGCAGTATTTT. Variable domain in full (rest from reference TRBV7-8 and TRBJ2-3): GAGVSQSPRYKVAKRGQDVALRCDPISGHVSLFWYQQALGQGPEFLTYFQNEAQLDKSGLPSDRFFAERPEGSVSTLKIQRTQQEDSAVYLCASSLAITRQGTDTQYFGPGTRLTVL.

This chain links TRBV5-4 with TRBJ1-4; 7 bases match TRBD1. The V and J ends lost 3 bases and 3 bases, in that order; junction bases with no gene match: 5. This CDR3 contains 15 residues. Germline V CDR1 and CDR2: SGHNT, YYREEE (reference sequence). DNA of the CDR3: TGTGCCAGCAGCTGGAGACAGGGCGCTAATGAAAAACTGTTTTTT. Translation gives CASSWRQGANEKLFF.

The V gene is TRBV19, the J gene TRBJ1-2, with D possibly TRBD1 on 5 matching bases. Germline-derived CDR1 and CDR2 are LNHDA and SQIVND (reference sequence). CDR3 length: 15 residues. The ends were cut back, 4 bases at V and 8 bases at J, with 20 bases in the middle. The CDR3 protein is CASSSGIPGRQGYTF. The CDR3 region has the DNA TGTGCCAGTAGTAGTGGAATACCAGGGCGTCAAGGCTACACCTTC.

The J gene is TRBJ1-2, the V gene TRBV9; D unclear. This CDR3 is built from 14 residues. Germline V gene data show CDR1 as SGDLS and CDR2 as YYNGEE. With 4 bases removed from V and 0 bases from J, the gap between germline ends came to 10 bases. The CDR3 here is CASSPSHSNYGYTF. The CDR3 nucleotides read TGTGCCAGCAGCCCGAGTCATTCTAACTATGGCTACACCTTC.

The chain recombines TRBV19 with TRBJ1-2; 7 bases agree with TRBD1. The CDR3 is made up of 17 amino acids. V trimming: 3 bases; J trimming: 3 bases; junction bases outside the gene matches: 13. Germline V CDR1 and CDR2: LNHDA, SQIVND (reference sequence). The CDR3: CASSIPAGGTEYYGYTF. The DNA for the CDR3 is TGTGCCAGTAGTATTCCCGCGGGCGGGACAGAGTACTATGGCTACACCTTC.

This clone has a single count. A junction end diverges from the germline sequence, so it may reflect a read error. V and J are TRBV6-1 and TRBJ2-7; 11 bases fit TRBD2. Germline CDR1 reads MNHNS; CDR2 reads SASEGT. This CDR3 contains 15 residues. CDR3 in amino acids: CARSETGTSGLPVDF. DNA for the CDR3: TGTGCCAGGAGCGAGACCGGGACTAGCGGATTACCCGTGGACTTC.

The chain links TRBV11-2 to TRBJ2-3; D gene unclear. The V gene's germline CDR1 is SGHAT and CDR2 FQNNGV. Trimming shortened V by 5 bases and J by 6 bases, and 15 bases separated the two germline ends. The CDR3 is 14 residues long. The CDR3 region is CASSQDPRRDTQYF. The CDR3 DNA follows: TGTGCCAGCAGCCAGGATCCTCGCCGGGATACGCAGTATTTT.

V is TRBV6-5 and J is TRBJ2-7, with D maybe TRBD2 (6 bases). The length of the CDR3 is 14 residues. CDR1 MNHEY and CDR2 SVGAGI come from the germline V gene. Trimming stripped 3 bases from V and 4 bases from J, with 13 bases between. This CDR3 reads CASSYLRAGYEQYF. CDR3 sequence (DNA): TGTGCCAGCAGTTATCTCAGGGCGGGATACGAGCAGTACTTC.

Points on this clone: One end of the junction does not line up with germline, which may come from a read error. The chain has TRBV2 and TRBJ2-5, with 14 bases lining up with TRBD2. The V gene's germline CDR1 is SNHLY and CDR2 FYNNEI. This CDR3 contains 14 residues. CDR3 sequence: CAGRLAGGQETQYF. As DNA, the CDR3 is TGTGCCGGCAGACTAGCGGGGGGGCAAGAGACCCAGTACTTC.

The V and J genes are TRBV19 and TRBJ2-2; the match to TRBD2 covers 12 bases. J lost 2 bases, V lost 5 bases, and 3 bases had no gene match. Germline CDR1 LNHDA, CDR2 SQIVND (reference sequence). The CDR3 covers 16 residues. CDR3 coding DNA: TGTGCCAGTAGTGGACTAGCGGGACGAAACACCGGGGAGCTGTTTTTT. Amino acid sequence: CASSGLAGRNTGELFF. Complete variable domain (other parts from reference TRBV19 and TRBJ2-2): DGGITQSPKYLFRKEGQNVTLSCEQNLNHDAMYWYRQDPGQGLRLIYYSQIVNDFQKGDIAEGYSVSREKKESFPLTVTSAQKNPTAFYLCASSGLAGRNTGELFFGEGSRLTVL.

The sample holds a few counts of this clone. The gene calls are TRBV5-1 and TRBJ2-7; D may be TRBD1 (5 bases). Deletions cut 0 bases from V and 4 bases from J, with 17 bases between. Germline values: CDR1 SGHRS, CDR2 YFSETQ. This CDR3 spans 16 amino acids. The CDR3 loop is CASSLVLRAGLYEQYF. DNA of the CDR3: TGCGCCAGCAGCTTGGTCCTTAGGGCAGGGTTGTACGAGCAGTACTTC.

This chain connects TRBV4-3 to TRBJ2-2; the D is unclear. Germline V gene data show CDR1 as LGHNA and CDR2 as YSLEER. The length of the CDR3 is 14 residues. V was clipped by 0 bases and J by 4 bases, with 6 bases between them. DNA for the CDR3: TGCGCCAGCAGCCAAGATCGGGTCACCGGGGAGCTGTTTTTT. Translated: CASSQDRVTGELFF.

The chain employs TRBV9 and TRBJ2-5; 11 positions match TRBD2. In germline, CDR1 is SGDLS, CDR2 YYNGEE. After removal of 0 bases from V and 2 bases from J, the junction contained 6 bases not matched to a gene. The CDR3 has 17 amino acids. CDR3 nucleotides: TGTGCCAGCAGCGTAGTTGGAGGGACTAGCGGACAAGAGACCCAGTACTTC. It codes for CASSVVGGTSGQETQYF.